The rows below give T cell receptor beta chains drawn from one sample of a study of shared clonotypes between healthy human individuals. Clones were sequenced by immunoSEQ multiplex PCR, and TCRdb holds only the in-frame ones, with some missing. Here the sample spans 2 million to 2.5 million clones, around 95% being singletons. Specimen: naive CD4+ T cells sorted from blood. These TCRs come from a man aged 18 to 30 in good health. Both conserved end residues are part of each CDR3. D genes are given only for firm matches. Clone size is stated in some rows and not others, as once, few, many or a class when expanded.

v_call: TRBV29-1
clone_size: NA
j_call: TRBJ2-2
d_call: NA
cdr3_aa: CSVKGAGELFF
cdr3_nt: TGCAGCGTTAAGGGGGCCGGGGAGCTGTTTTTT

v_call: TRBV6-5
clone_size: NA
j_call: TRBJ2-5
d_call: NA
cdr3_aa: CAVRAVGAETQYF
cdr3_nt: TGTGCCGTCAGGGCGGTTGGCGCAGAGACCCAGTACTTC

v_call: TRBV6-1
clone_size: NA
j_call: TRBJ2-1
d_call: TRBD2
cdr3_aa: CASSEKREGRYNEQFF
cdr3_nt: TGTGCCAGCAGTGAAAAGCGGGAGGGCCGCTACAATGAGCAGTTCTTC

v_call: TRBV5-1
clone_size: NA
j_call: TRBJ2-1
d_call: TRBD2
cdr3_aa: CASRPTANSGRPNEQFF
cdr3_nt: TGCGCCAGCAGGCCTACAGCGAATAGCGGGAGACCGAATGAGCAGTTCTTC

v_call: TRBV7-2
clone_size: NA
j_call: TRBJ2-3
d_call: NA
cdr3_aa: CASSLEGRHSTDTQYF
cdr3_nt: TGTGCCAGCAGCTTAGAGGGCAGGCATAGCACAGATACGCAGTATTTT

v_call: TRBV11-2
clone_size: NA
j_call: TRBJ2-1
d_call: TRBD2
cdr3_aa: CASSLLRGSSYNEQFF
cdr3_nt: TGTGCCAGCAGCTTACTGCGGGGGAGCTCCTACAATGAGCAGTTCTTC

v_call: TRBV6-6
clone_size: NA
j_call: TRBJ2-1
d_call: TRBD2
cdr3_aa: CASRHLSGGAFNEQFF
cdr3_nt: TGTGCCAGCAGACACCTAAGCGGGGGGGCCTTCAATGAGCAGTTCTTC

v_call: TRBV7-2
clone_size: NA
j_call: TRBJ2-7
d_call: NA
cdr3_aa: CASSLDPAVYEQYF
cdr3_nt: TGTGCCAGCAGCTTAGACCCGGCTGTATACGAGCAGTACTTC

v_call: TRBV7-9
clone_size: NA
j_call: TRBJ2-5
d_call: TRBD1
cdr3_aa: CASSSGDREQETQYF
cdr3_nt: TGTGCCAGCAGCTCGGGGGACAGGGAACAAGAGACCCAGTACTTC

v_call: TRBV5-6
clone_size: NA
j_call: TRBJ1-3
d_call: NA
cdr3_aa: CASSHPWGDGNTIYF
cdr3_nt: TGTGCCAGCAGCCACCCTTGGGGGGATGGAAACACCATATATTTT

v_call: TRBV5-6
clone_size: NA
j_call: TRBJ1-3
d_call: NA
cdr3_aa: CASSLRGKGNTIYF
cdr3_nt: TGTGCCAGCAGCTTAAGGGGGAAAGGGAACACCATATATTTT

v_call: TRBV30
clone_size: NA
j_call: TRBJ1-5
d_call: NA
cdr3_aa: CAWSGGGQQPQHF
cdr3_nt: TGTGCCTGGAGCGGCGGGGGGCAACAGCCCCAGCATTTT

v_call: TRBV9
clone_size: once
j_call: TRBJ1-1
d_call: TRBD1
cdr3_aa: CASSTRTGPTEAFF
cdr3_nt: TGTGCCAGCAGCACCAGGACAGGGCCCACTGAAGCTTTCTTT

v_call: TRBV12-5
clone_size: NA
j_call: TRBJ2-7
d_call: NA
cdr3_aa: CASGWGWEQYF
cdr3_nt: TGTGCTAGTGGTTGGGGGTGGGAGCAGTACTTC

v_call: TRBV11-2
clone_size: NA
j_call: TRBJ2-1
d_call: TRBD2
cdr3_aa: CASSSQAGVYNEQFF
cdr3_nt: TGTGCCAGCAGCTCCCAAGCGGGGGTCTACAATGAGCAGTTCTTC

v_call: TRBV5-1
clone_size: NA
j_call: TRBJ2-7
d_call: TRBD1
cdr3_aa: CASSLWDSSYEQYF
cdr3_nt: TGCGCCAGCAGCTTGTGGGACAGCTCCTACGAGCAGTACTTC

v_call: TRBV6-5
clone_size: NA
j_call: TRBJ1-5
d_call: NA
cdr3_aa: CASSRDPNQPQHF
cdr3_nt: TGTGCCAGCAGCAGGGACCCCAATCAGCCCCAGCATTTT

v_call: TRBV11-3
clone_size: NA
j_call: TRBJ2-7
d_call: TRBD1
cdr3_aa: CASSRGQGPYEQYF
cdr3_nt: TGTGCCAGCAGCCGCGGACAGGGGCCTTACGAGCAGTACTTC

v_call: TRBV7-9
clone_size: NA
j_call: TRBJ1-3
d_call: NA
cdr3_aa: CASSLLNPGNTIYF
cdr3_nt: TGTGCCAGCAGCTTATTAAATCCGGGAAACACCATATATTTT

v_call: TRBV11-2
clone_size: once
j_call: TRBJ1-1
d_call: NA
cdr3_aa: CASSLDGLLTEAFF
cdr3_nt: TGTGCCAGCAGCTTAGATGGGCTACTCACTGAAGCTTTCTTT

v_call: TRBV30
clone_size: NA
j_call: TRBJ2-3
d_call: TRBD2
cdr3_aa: CAWSRGGGDTQYF
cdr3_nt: TGTGCCTGGAGTCGCGGGGGAGGAGATACGCAGTATTTT

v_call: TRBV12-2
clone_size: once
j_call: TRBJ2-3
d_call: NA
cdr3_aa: CASRAPSVRIWDTQYF
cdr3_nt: TGTGCAAGTCGCGCCCCCAGTGTGAGGATTTGGGATACGCAGTATTTT

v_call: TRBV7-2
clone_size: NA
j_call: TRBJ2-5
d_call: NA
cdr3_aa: CASSRTGIQETQYF
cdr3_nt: TGTGCCAGCAGCCGCACAGGGATCCAAGAGACCCAGTACTTC

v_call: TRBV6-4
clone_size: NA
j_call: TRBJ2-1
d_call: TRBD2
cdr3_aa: CASSEGTSGRASEQFF
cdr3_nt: TGTGCCAGCAGTGAAGGGACTAGCGGGAGGGCTAGTGAGCAGTTCTTC

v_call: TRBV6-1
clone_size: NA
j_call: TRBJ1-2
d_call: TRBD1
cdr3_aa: CASSVGTGNGYTF
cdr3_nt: TGTGCCAGCAGTGTAGGGACAGGGAATGGCTACACCTTC

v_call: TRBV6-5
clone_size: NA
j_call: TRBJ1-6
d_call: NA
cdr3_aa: CASRGARDNSPLHF
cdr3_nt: TGTGCCAGCCGGGGGGCGCGGGATAATTCACCCCTCCACTTT

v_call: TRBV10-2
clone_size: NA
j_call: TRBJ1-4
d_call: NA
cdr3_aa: CASSGGNNEKLFF
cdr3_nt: TGCGCCAGCAGTGGTGGCAATAATGAAAAACTGTTTTTT

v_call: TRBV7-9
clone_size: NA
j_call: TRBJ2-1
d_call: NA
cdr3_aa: CASTLAHNEQFF
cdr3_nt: TGTGCCAGCACCCTAGCTCACAATGAGCAGTTCTTC

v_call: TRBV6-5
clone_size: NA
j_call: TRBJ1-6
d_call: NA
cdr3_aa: CASKGGHNSPLHF
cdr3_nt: TGTGCCAGCAAGGGTGGACATAATTCACCCCTCCACTTT

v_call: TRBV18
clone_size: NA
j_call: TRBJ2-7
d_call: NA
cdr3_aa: CASSPKESSYEQYF
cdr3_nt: TGTGCCAGCTCACCAAAGGAAAGCTCCTACGAGCAGTACTTC

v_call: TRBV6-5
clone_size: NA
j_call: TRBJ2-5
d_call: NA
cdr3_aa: CASSYSIGQETQYF
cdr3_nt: TGTGCCAGCAGTTACTCGATAGGCCAAGAGACCCAGTACTTC

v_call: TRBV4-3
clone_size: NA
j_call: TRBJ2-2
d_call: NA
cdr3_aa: CASSQHVGPNTGELFF
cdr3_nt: TGCGCCAGCAGCCAACACGTCGGCCCGAACACCGGGGAGCTGTTTTTT

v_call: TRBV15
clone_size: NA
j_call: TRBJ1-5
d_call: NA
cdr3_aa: CATSGRTDNQPQHF
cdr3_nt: TGTGCCACCAGCGGCAGGACAGACAATCAGCCCCAGCATTTT

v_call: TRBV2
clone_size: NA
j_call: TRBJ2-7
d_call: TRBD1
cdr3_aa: CASSVSRGQGAEQYF
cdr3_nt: TGTGCCAGCAGTGTCTCTCGGGGGCAGGGGGCCGAGCAGTACTTC

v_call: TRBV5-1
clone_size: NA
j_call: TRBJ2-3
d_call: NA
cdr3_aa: CASQTSTTDTQYF
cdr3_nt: TGCGCCAGTCAAACTAGCACCACAGATACGCAGTATTTT

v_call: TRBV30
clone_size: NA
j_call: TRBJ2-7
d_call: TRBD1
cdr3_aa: CAWSVSLTGAYEQYF
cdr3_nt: TGTGCCTGGAGTGTATCCCTTACAGGGGCCTACGAGCAGTACTTC

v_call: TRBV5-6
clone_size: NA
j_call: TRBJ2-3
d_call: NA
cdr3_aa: CASGGLDTQYF
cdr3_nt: TGTGCCAGCGGGGGGTTGGATACGCAGTATTTT

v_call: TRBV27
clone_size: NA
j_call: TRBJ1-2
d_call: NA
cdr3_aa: CASSLNYNGYGYTF
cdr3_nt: TGTGCCAGCAGTTTAAACTACAATGGCTATGGCTACACCTTC

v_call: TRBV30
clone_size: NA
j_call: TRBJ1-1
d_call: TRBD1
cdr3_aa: CAWSTRITGENEAFF
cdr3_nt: TGTGCCTGGAGTACCCGAATTACAGGGGAAAATGAAGCTTTCTTT

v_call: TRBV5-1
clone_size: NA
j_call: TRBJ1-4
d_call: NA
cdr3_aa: CASSSDGSKNEKLFF
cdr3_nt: TGCGCCAGCAGCTCCGACGGGAGTAAGAATGAAAAACTGTTTTTT